This T cell receptor beta chain was retrieved from a study of T cells in Graves' hyperthyroidism and ophthalmopathy. At the level of the study: Peripheral blood collection took place at initial diagnosis, before any treatment.

Study observations and caveats: Model output signaled ophthalmopathy a median approximately 6 months ahead of onset. Blood also contained most expanded thyroid clonotypes above 0.001.

The length of the CDR3 is 15 residues. Germline V gives CDR1 PRHDT, CDR2 FYEKMQ (reference sequence). The ends were cut back, 1 base at V and 5 bases at J, with 14 bases in the middle. There were TCR beta CDR3 regions amplified from RNA transcripts. In the first-round RT-PCR of the TCR CDR3, the HTBI primer set was used. In TCRdb, the multiplex PCR reads were re-called with MiXCR into one record per CDR3 protein. The sample carries over 500,000 distinct CDR3 sequences, roughly 15% recorded once. Researchers defined stable Graves' hyperthyroidism as no ophthalmopathy progression within 18 months. This clonotype was detected many times. The antigen remains unidentified.

V and J are TRBV13 and TRBJ1-1; maybe TRBD1 (5 bases). Sequences were obtained from blood. The source of this sequence is a middle-aged woman with Graves' hyperthyroidism. The CDR3 loop is CASSLAVRGETEAFF. CDR3 nucleotides: TGTGCCAGCAGCTTAGCAGTGCGAGGGGAAACTGAAGCTTTCTTT.